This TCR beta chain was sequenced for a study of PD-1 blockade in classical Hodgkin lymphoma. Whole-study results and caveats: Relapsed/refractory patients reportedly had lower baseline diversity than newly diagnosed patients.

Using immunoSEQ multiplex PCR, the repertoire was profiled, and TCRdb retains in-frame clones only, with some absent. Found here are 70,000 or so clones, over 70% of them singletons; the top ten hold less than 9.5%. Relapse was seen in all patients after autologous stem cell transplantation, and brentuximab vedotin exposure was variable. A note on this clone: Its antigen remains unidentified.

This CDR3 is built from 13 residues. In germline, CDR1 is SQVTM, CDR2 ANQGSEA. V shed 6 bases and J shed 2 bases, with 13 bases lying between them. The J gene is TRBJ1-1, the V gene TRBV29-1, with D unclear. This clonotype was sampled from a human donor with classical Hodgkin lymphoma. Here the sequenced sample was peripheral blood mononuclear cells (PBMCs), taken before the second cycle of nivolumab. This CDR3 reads CSVRRVGNTEAFF. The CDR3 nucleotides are TGCAGCGTAAGAAGGGTCGGAAACACTGAAGCTTTCTTT. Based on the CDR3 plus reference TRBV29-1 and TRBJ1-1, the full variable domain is SAVISQKPSRDICQRGTSLTIQCQVDSQVTMMFWYRQQPGQSLTLIATANQGSEATYESGFVIDKFPISRPNLTFSTLTVSNMSPEDSSIYLCSVRRVGNTEAFFGQGTRLTVV.